Listed below are T cell receptor beta chains from one sample, sequenced in a study of blood T cell repertoires in COVID-19. TCRdb's table, derived via immunoSEQ multiplex PCR, lists solely in-frame clones and lacks some. The repertoire includes under 250,000 clones, around 79% of them detected once, and around 5.4% sits in the top ten. The sequenced material came from peripheral blood. These receptor sequences come from a woman between 40 and 50 years old with COVID-19, enrolled during active disease. CDR3s include the opening cysteine and the closing phenylalanine or tryptophan. D genes are given only for firm matches. Not all rows give a size; the values are once, few, many and, for expanded clones, a class.

d_call	cdr3_length	clone_size	v_call	j_call	cdr3_aa	cdr3_nt
TRBD1	15	-	TRBV6-5	TRBJ2-7	CASSNLGGRGYEQYF	TGTGCCAGCAGTAACCTAGGGGGCAGGGGCTACGAGCAGTACTTC
TRBD1	16	once	TRBV7-6	TRBJ1-1	CASSLAYRGRDTEAFF	TGTGCCAGCAGCTTAGCCTACAGGGGGAGGGACACTGAAGCTTTCTTT
-	14	few	TRBV7-9	TRBJ1-6	CASSSLTENSPLHF	TGTGCCAGCAGCTCTTTGACAGAAAATTCACCCCTCCACTTT
-	15	-	TRBV7-2	TRBJ1-5	CASSPGTRGNQPQHF	TGTGCCAGCAGCCCCGGGACTCGAGGGAATCAGCCCCAGCATTTT
-	11	once	TRBV12-3/TRBV12-4	TRBJ2-2	CASSLPGELFF	TGTGCCAGCAGTCTCCCCGGGGAGCTGTTTTTT
-	14	-	TRBV21-1	TRBJ1-2	CASSKVIQGSGYTF	TGTGCCAGCAGCAAAGTAATTCAGGGGAGCGGCTACACCTTC
-	15	-	TRBV9	TRBJ1-3	CASSPGLNSGNTIYF	TGTGCCAGCAGCCCGGGACTCAACTCTGGAAACACCATATATTTT
-	15	-	TRBV19	TRBJ1-4	CASSTYRNGDEKLFF	TGTGCCAGTAGTACCTACAGGAATGGAGATGAAAAACTGTTTTTT
-	13	-	TRBV7-9	TRBJ2-3	CASSRDMADTQYF	TGTGCCAGCAGCCGCGACATGGCAGATACGCAGTATTTT
TRBD2	17	once	TRBV18	TRBJ2-3	CASSPRTSGGHTDTQYF	TGTGCCAGCTCACCTCGGACTAGCGGGGGCCACACAGATACGCAGTATTTT
-	14	few	TRBV6-5	TRBJ1-2	CASSYQGWVDGYTF	TGTGCCAGCAGTTATCAGGGGTGGGTGGATGGCTACACCTTC
-	12	-	TRBV10-1	TRBJ2-7	CASSQLAGEQYF	TGCGCCAGCAGCCAACTAGCAGGGGAGCAGTACTTC
TRBD2	14	-	TRBV5-1	TRBJ2-1	CASSPTSGSHEQFF	TGCGCCAGCAGCCCGACTAGCGGGAGTCATGAGCAGTTCTTC
-	13	once	TRBV6-6	TRBJ1-1	CASQAGGGTEAFF	TGTGCCAGCCAAGCGGGTGGAGGCACTGAAGCTTTCTTT
TRBD2	16	-	TRBV3-1/TRBV3-2	TRBJ2-7	CASSHPQLAGVYEQYF	TGTGCCAGCAGCCACCCCCAACTAGCGGGGGTCTACGAGCAGTACTTC
-	13	once	TRBV11-3	TRBJ1-1	CASSLNRDTEAFF	TGTGCCAGCAGCTTAAACAGGGACACTGAAGCTTTCTTT
TRBD2	15	-	TRBV5-8	TRBJ2-1	CASSRSGSSYNEQFF	TGTGCCAGCAGCCGGAGCGGGAGCTCCTACAATGAGCAGTTCTTC
TRBD1	14	few	TRBV30	TRBJ2-2	CAWRWTGGNGELFF	TGTGCCTGGAGATGGACAGGGGGGAACGGGGAGCTGTTTTTT
-	16	-	TRBV2	TRBJ1-6	CASSDPGGGNNSPLHF	TGTGCCAGCAGTGACCCTGGGGGGGGGAATAATTCACCCCTCCACTTT
-	12	-	TRBV19	TRBJ2-7	CASSIKPGQQYF	TGTGCCAGTAGTATAAAGCCAGGCCAGCAGTACTTC
TRBD1	15	once	TRBV28	TRBJ1-3	CASSPSDRGANTIYF	TGTGCCAGCAGTCCATCGGACAGGGGTGCAAACACCATATATTTT
TRBD2	14	-	TRBV12-5	TRBJ2-3	CASGLGLEADTQYF	TGTGCTAGTGGCCTAGGACTAGAAGCAGATACGCAGTATTTT
-	13	-	TRBV15	TRBJ1-2	CATSTGQLYGYTF	TGTGCCACCAGCACAGGTCAGCTCTATGGCTACACCTTC
-	14	-	TRBV2	TRBJ2-1	CASTKGGGYNEQFF	TGTGCCAGCACCAAGGGGGGGGGATACAATGAGCAGTTCTTC
-	15	once	TRBV5-8	TRBJ1-4	CASSRTDVGAEKLFF	TGTGCCAGCAGCCGGACGGACGTTGGGGCCGAAAAACTGTTTTTT
TRBD2	17	few	TRBV5-4	TRBJ2-1	CASSAVLAGVSYNEQFF	TGTGCCAGCAGCGCCGTACTAGCGGGAGTCTCTTACAATGAGCAGTTCTTC
-	13	-	TRBV3-1/TRBV3-2	TRBJ1-1	CASSPRGGSGAFF	TGTGCCAGCAGCCCCCGGGGCGGTAGCGGGGCTTTCTTT
-	14	-	TRBV10-1	TRBJ1-1	CASSESYGGTEAFF	TGCGCCAGCAGTGAGTCCTACGGGGGCACTGAAGCTTTCTTT
-	14	-	TRBV3-1/TRBV3-2	TRBJ2-2	CASSPGRNTGELFF	TGTGCCAGCAGTCCCGGGAGGAACACCGGGGAGCTGTTTTTT
-	15	-	TRBV4-1	TRBJ1-1	CASSQPSQGGTEAFF	TGCGCCAGCAGCCAACCCAGCCAAGGGGGCACTGAAGCTTTCTTT
TRBD1	14	-	TRBV10-3	TRBJ1-3	CAISEGTGGNTIYF	TGTGCCATCAGTGAGGGGACAGGGGGAAACACCATATATTTT
-	16	few	TRBV6-5	TRBJ2-1	CASSYPNRLGHNEQFF	TGTGCCAGCAGTTACCCCAACAGGTTGGGGCACAATGAGCAGTTCTTC
-	10	-	TRBV10-2	TRBJ2-1	CASAGNEQFF	TGCGCCAGCGCAGGGAATGAGCAGTTCTTC
-	12	-	TRBV19	TRBJ2-1	CASRGRKCEQFF	TGTGCCAGTAGGGGGCGAAAATGCGAGCAGTTCTTC
-	16	-	TRBV5-8	TRBJ2-1	CASSLDRGFSYNEQFF	TGTGCCAGCAGCTTGGATAGGGGATTTTCCTACAATGAGCAGTTCTTC
-	17	-	TRBV30	TRBJ1-6	CAWSVMAFGANNSPLHF	TGTGCCTGGAGTGTAATGGCGTTTGGGGCGAATAATTCACCCCTCCACTTT